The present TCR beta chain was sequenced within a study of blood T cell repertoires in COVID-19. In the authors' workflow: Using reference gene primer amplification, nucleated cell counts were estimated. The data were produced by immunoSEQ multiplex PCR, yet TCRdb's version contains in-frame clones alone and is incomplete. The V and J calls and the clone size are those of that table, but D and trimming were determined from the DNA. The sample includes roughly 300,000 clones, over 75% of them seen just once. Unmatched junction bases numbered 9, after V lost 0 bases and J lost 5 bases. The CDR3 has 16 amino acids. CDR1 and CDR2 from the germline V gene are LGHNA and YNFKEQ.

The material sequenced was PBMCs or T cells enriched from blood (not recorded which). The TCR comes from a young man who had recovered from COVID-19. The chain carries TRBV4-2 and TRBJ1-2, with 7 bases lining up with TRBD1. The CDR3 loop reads CASSQEGGRTGYGYTF. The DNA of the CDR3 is TGTGCCAGCAGCCAAGAAGGGGGAAGGACAGGTTATGGCTACACCTTC.